This is a list of T cell receptor beta chains from one sample in a study of post-analysis software for immune sequencing data. TCRdb reprocessed the PCR reads via MiXCR and lists one record per CDR3 protein. Among 820,000 or so distinct CDR3 sequences listed, roughly 58% were seen once. What was sequenced was blood. The receptors here all came from a girl aged 5-17 years with multiple sclerosis. CDR3s leave out the opening cysteine and the closing phenylalanine or tryptophan. The order of the fields is V gene, CDR3 protein.

V gene: TRBV25-1; CDR3 protein: ASWGPNYEQY
V gene: TRBV7-2; CDR3 protein: ASSIQGYGYT
V gene: TRBV6-1; CDR3 protein: ASSGMGPGTSGRYQETQY
V gene: TRBV6-2/TRBV6-3; CDR3 protein: ASSYPRGVGTNNEQF
V gene: TRBV20-1; CDR3 protein: SARELAGPSYEQY
V gene: TRBV10-3; CDR3 protein: AISESRDSTGF
V gene: TRBV12-3/TRBV12-4; CDR3 protein: ASTYSGTLSSYEQY
V gene: TRBV6-1; CDR3 protein: ASSEAGTGGLYEQY
V gene: TRBV28; CDR3 protein: ASSFTIVGGSYEQY
V gene: TRBV21-1; CDR3 protein: ASSKALEGGLGGYT
V gene: TRBV4-1; CDR3 protein: ASSGKTGQGPSYGYT
V gene: TRBV7-2; CDR3 protein: ASSPVGTVVYEQY
V gene: TRBV12-3/TRBV12-4; CDR3 protein: ASSLAQGPRYEQY
V gene: TRBV5-6; CDR3 protein: ASSWGAGTEEYEQY
V gene: TRBV4-1; CDR3 protein: ASSQEGPEQF
V gene: TRBV12-3/TRBV12-4; CDR3 protein: ASSSTLKAYEQY
V gene: TRBV29-1; CDR3 protein: SVRDRGRRTEAF
V gene: TRBV7-9; CDR3 protein: ASSSPTGVETQY
V gene: TRBV5-1; CDR3 protein: ASSLDASGTQETQY
V gene: TRBV4-1; CDR3 protein: ASSRRQDEQY
V gene: TRBV3-1; CDR3 protein: ASSQDVHGDYGYT
V gene: TRBV20-1; CDR3 protein: SARQQGST
V gene: TRBV3-1; CDR3 protein: ASSSGRIATMNTEAF
V gene: TRBV20-1; CDR3 protein: SARDPKTSRNEQF
V gene: TRBV2; CDR3 protein: ASSWTSGRYEQF
V gene: TRBV20-1; CDR3 protein: SARDLGVQYAYGYT
V gene: TRBV4-1; CDR3 protein: ASSQDPGVSYNEQF
V gene: TRBV15; CDR3 protein: ATEHWGGQETLY
V gene: TRBV15; CDR3 protein: ATSRDPAGSYGYT
V gene: TRBV5-1; CDR3 protein: ASSTLDRGPSRANVLT
V gene: TRBV7-9; CDR3 protein: ASSSGQGWTDTQY
V gene: TRBV4-2; CDR3 protein: ASSQNSADRAGT
V gene: TRBV29-1; CDR3 protein: SGRGHMNTEAF
V gene: TRBV20-1; CDR3 protein: SAPGGGTGPYGYT
V gene: TRBV20-1; CDR3 protein: SATSARAYQETQY
V gene: TRBV4-2; CDR3 protein: ASSQIEGLAGYEQY
V gene: TRBV7-3; CDR3 protein: ASSLSRVGTQY
V gene: TRBV7-9; CDR3 protein: ASSAGFFDQPQH
V gene: TRBV20-1; CDR3 protein: SARDPAGGHEQY
V gene: TRBV3-1; CDR3 protein: ASSKQGGAEAF
V gene: TRBV5-1; CDR3 protein: ASNVTGGRNTEAF
V gene: TRBV5-1; CDR3 protein: ASSYHQGAISYNEQF
V gene: TRBV5-1; CDR3 protein: ASSSSGSRNEQF
V gene: TRBV25-1; CDR3 protein: ASSETGKTDTQY
V gene: TRBV5-1; CDR3 protein: ASSDRDSYGYT
V gene: TRBV20-1; CDR3 protein: SARGSSGGAVGETQY
V gene: TRBV9; CDR3 protein: ASSPYPSNQPQH
V gene: TRBV9; CDR3 protein: ASSTGRTNYGYT
V gene: TRBV20-1; CDR3 protein: SASLTSNTEAF
V gene: TRBV12-3/TRBV12-4; CDR3 protein: ASRMREGLGGELF
V gene: TRBV20-1; CDR3 protein: SARGGPIETQY
V gene: TRBV12-3/TRBV12-4; CDR3 protein: ASSSRQGLDSNQPQH